This paragraph covers one TCR beta chain sequence. A junction boundary mismatches the germline segment, possibly from a read error. The sample is drawn from a study of OX40 agonist ivuxolimab in advanced cancers. Turning to the study itself: One hepatocellular carcinoma and two cutaneous melanoma patients partially responded.

Sequencing used immunoSEQ multiplex PCR; TCRdb keeps in-frame clones, though not all of them. The repertoire holds about 48,000 clones, 65% to 85% seen once, with 0.9% to 1.2% in the top ten. Germline-derived CDR1 and CDR2 are SGHRS and YFSETQ. This CDR3 has 15 residues. This receptor was taken from an adult with an advanced solid tumor such as melanoma, head and neck, liver or kidney cancer. This chain links TRBV5-1 with TRBJ2-7; 10 bases match TRBD1. Sequencing was performed on CD4+ or CD8+ T cells sorted from blood, taken in a trial of the OX40 agonist ivuxolimab. In DNA, the CDR3 is TGCGCCAGCAGATTGGAGGGACAGGGGCGGAACGAGCAGTACTTC. It encodes CASRLEGQGRNEQYF.